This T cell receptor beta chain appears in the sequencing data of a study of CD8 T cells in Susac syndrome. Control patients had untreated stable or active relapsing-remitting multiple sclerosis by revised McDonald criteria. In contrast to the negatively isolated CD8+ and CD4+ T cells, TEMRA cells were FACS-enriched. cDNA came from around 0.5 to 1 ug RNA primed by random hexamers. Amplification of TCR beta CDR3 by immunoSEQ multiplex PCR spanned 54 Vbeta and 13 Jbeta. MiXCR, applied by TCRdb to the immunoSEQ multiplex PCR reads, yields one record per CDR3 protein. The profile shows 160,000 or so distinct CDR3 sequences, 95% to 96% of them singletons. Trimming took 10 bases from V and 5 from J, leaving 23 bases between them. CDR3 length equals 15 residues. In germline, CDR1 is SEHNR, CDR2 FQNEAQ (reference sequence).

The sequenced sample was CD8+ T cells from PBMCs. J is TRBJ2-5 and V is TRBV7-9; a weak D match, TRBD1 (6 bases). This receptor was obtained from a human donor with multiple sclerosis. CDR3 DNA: TGTGCCACCATGGGACCGGCAGGGACACGGGAGACCCAGTACTTC. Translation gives CATMGPAGTRETQYF.